A single sample is the source of the 28 T cell receptor beta chains below, sequenced in a study of CD8+CD57+ T cells in acquired aplastic anemia. TCR beta VDJ combinations and CDR3 sequences were profiled from genomic DNA. TCRdb re-called the reads with MiXCR, one entry per CDR3 protein. In the table there are about 210,000 distinct CDR3 sequences, roughly 57% of which are singletons. Sequencing was carried out using sorted CD4+, CD8+, or CD8+CD57+ T cells (not recorded which) from PBMCs. Every receptor here comes from a human donor in good health.

This clonotype was picked up many times. The rearrangement links TRBV9 to TRBJ2-1; the match to TRBD2 covers 9 bases. This CDR3 contains 16 residues. The ends lost 4 bases at V and 8 bases at J; junction bases unmatched: 13. Looked up from germline, CDR1 is SGDLS and CDR2 is YYNGEE. The CDR3, as DNA: TGTGCCAGCAGCCTTCCCCCTAGCGGGGTGACGGATGAGCAGTTCTTC. Amino acids: CASSLPPSGVTDEQFF.

This clonotype was observed a few times. Possible read error: a much larger clone is one base away. The gene calls are TRBV9 and TRBJ2-1; TRBD2 agrees at 11 bases. CDR1 SGDLS and CDR2 YYNGEE come from the germline V gene. The CDR3 extends over 16 amino acids. The V gene end was trimmed by 7 bases and the J gene end by 3 bases; junction bases not matched to a gene: 9. The CDR3 bases are TGTGCCAGCGGCCCGCGACTAGCGGGAAGCTACAATGAGCAGTTCTTC. It encodes CASGPRLAGSYNEQFF.

The sample holds a few counts of this clonotype. The chain is built from TRBV7-8 and TRBJ1-6, with TRBD1 identical over 10 bases. With V trimmed by 3 bases and J by 6 bases, 2 bases remained unmatched. There are 15 residues in the CDR3. Germline V gives CDR1 SGHVS, CDR2 FQNEAQ. CDR3 protein: CASSLTGGINSPLHF. The CDR3 region has the DNA TGTGCCAGCAGCTTGACAGGGGGCATTAATTCACCCCTCCACTTT.

This clonotype was counted many times. V is TRBV28 and J is TRBJ1-6; no clear D. Between the trimmed V and J ends, which lost 6 bases and 5 bases, there was a span of 14 bases. This CDR3 is built from 15 residues. Germline values: CDR1 MDHEN, CDR2 SYDVKM. The CDR3 bases are TGTGCCAGCAGCGTCCTTAGTGAGAATAATTCACCCCTCCACTTT. This codes for CASSVLSENNSPLHF.

Here the CDR3 DNA reads TGTGCCTGGAGCCCCATGAGCGCGAATCGGGACGCTGAAGCTTTCTTT. Translation gives CAWSPMSANRDAEAFF. This chain uses TRBV30 with TRBJ1-1, with a weak D call TRBD1 (5 bases). V shed 3 bases and J shed 6 bases, with 23 bases lying between them. This CDR3 spans 16 amino acids. Germline CDR1 and CDR2: GTSNPN and SVGIG (reference sequence).

J is TRBJ2-7 and V is TRBV7-6, with 8 bases fitting TRBD1. CDR1 SGHVS and CDR2 FNYEAQ come from the germline V gene. The CDR3 length is 15 residues. V dropped 2 bases and J dropped 4; count of bases not matched to a gene: 7. The CDR3 sequence is CASSLQGGQGYEQYF. The CDR3 coding sequence is TGTGCCAGCAGCTTACAAGGAGGACAGGGATACGAGCAGTACTTC.

This clonotype has only one observation. In DNA, the CDR3 is TGTGCCAGCAGTGAATTCCGGGCGGGGGAGACCCAGTACTTC. It codes for CASSEFRAGETQYF. The chain combines TRBV25-1 with TRBJ2-5; D may be TRBD2 (6 bases). Germline V gene data show CDR1 as MGHDK and CDR2 as SYGVNS. The CDR3 sequence is 14 residues long. V gave up 1 base and J gave up 5 bases, with 11 bases separating them.

The chain has TRBV19 and TRBJ1-1; D is unclear. The germline V gene encodes CDR1 LNHDA and CDR2 SQIVND (reference sequence). The CDR3 extends over 15 amino acids. Between the trimmed V and J ends, which lost 5 bases and 0 bases, there was a span of 13 bases. The CDR3 sequence: CASSWGGSVNTEAFF. CDR3 bases: TGTGCCAGTAGTTGGGGAGGGTCGGTGAACACTGAAGCTTTCTTT.

In this sample, this clonotype turned up once. This chain connects TRBV20-1 to TRBJ2-1, with 9 bases lining up with TRBD2. CDR3 length: 15 amino acids. Per the germline V gene, CDR1 is DFQATT and CDR2 is SNEGSKA (reference sequence). Trimming removed 3 bases from V and 3 bases from J; junction bases left unmatched: 6. This chain's CDR3 is CSARARLADYNEQFF. In nucleotides, the CDR3 is TGCAGTGCTAGGGCCAGACTAGCGGACTACAATGAGCAGTTCTTC.

This chain joins TRBV7-2 and TRBJ1-5, with 8 bases identical to TRBD1. The CDR3 is 15 residues long. Germline lookup yields CDR1 SGHTA and CDR2 FQGNSA. Trimming removed 5 bases from V and 3 bases from J; junction bases left unmatched: 6. The CDR3 DNA sequence: TGTGCCAGCAGCCAGACAGGGGCCCCCAATCAGCCCCAGCATTTT. As protein: CASSQTGAPNQPQHF.

V and J are TRBV2 and TRBJ2-7; weak D call: TRBD2 (5 bases). Per germline, CDR1 SNHLY and CDR2 FYNNEI. The CDR3 is made up of 14 amino acids. Trimming removed 6 bases at V and 3 bases at J, with 15 bases between. The CDR3 region has the DNA TGTGCCAGCAGGGCCGGGGTCCTCAACTACGAGCAGTACTTC. Translation: CASRAGVLNYEQYF.

The chain employs TRBV7-8 and TRBJ2-7, with 8 bases lining up with TRBD2. J lost 4 bases, V lost 1 base, and 6 bases had no gene match. Germline-derived CDR1 and CDR2 are SGHVS and FQNEAQ. This CDR3 has 15 amino acids. The CDR3 sequence: CASSLETGTRYEQYF. The CDR3 nucleotides are TGTGCCAGCAGCTTAGAGACCGGGACTAGGTACGAGCAGTACTTC.

The V and J genes are TRBV19 and TRBJ2-2; D not resolved. V dropped 5 bases and J dropped 0 bases, with 7 bases sitting between them. CDR3 length: 14 residues. Looked up from germline, CDR1 is LNHDA and CDR2 is SQIVND (reference sequence). As DNA, the CDR3 is TGTGCCAGTAGTTACAGACCGAACACCGGGGAGCTGTTTTTT. Protein: CASSYRPNTGELFF.

The chain combines TRBV7-2 with TRBJ2-5; no definite D call. The CDR3 contains 14 residues. Between the trimmed V and J ends, which lost 5 bases and 1 base, there was a span of 11 bases. CDR1 is SGHTA, CDR2 FQGNSA, per germline. The CDR3 reads CASSRASSQETQYF. The CDR3 nucleotides read TGTGCCAGCAGCCGGGCGTCGAGCCAAGAGACCCAGTACTTC.

The V and J genes are TRBV19 and TRBJ2-1; 11 bases are a match to TRBD2. The trim removed 7 bases at V and 5 bases at J, leaving 16 bases unmatched. The CDR3 consists of 18 residues. The germline V gene encodes CDR1 LNHDA and CDR2 SQIVND (reference sequence). The CDR3 DNA is TGTGCCAGTACTCCCATAGCGGGAGGGACAACCTTTGACAATGAGCAGTTCTTC. Translating gives CASTPIAGGTTFDNEQFF.

The J gene is TRBJ2-5, the V gene TRBV20-1; 14 positions agree with TRBD2. This CDR3 region has 14 residues. Germline CDR1 and CDR2: DFQATT and SNEGSKA (reference sequence). V gave up 1 base and J gave up 5 bases; unmatched junction bases: 0. CDR3 bases: TGCAGTGCTAGAGGGACTAGCGGGAGGGAGACCCAGTACTTC. Its translation: CSARGTSGRETQYF.

This clonotype appeared a single time. The chain is built from TRBV7-9 and TRBJ1-3; maybe TRBD1 (6 bases). The CDR3 covers 16 residues. Between the trimmed V and J ends, which lost 5 bases and 4 bases, there was a span of 18 bases. Germline values: CDR1 SEHNR, CDR2 FQNEAQ (reference sequence). This CDR3 reads CASSPFRGSGGNTIYF. CDR3 bases: TGTGCCAGCAGCCCTTTCAGGGGCTCGGGGGGAAACACCATATATTTT.

The genes are TRBV29-1 and TRBJ1-1; tentatively, D is TRBD1 (5 bases). The CDR3 has 14 residues. Germline lookup yields CDR1 SQVTM and CDR2 ANQGSEA. The CDR3 DNA reads TGCGGCGCCGATCGGGGCACCCCGAGCACTGAAGCTTTCTTT. It codes for CGADRGTPSTEAFF.

This clonotype appeared a few times. The chain carries TRBV7-9 and TRBJ2-7; 7 nucleotides match TRBD2. This CDR3 region has 14 residues. V lost 1 base to trimming and J lost 12 bases; unmatched junction nucleotides: 12. From germline, CDR1 is SEHNR and CDR2 FQNEAQ (reference sequence). The CDR3 sequence: CASSLGGRANSWYF. The CDR3 coding sequence is TGTGCCAGCAGCTTAGGAGGGAGGGCCAATAGTTGGTACTTC.

The rearrangement links TRBV20-1 to TRBJ2-7; D is uncertain. The CDR3 is made up of 12 amino acids. The germline CDR1 and CDR2 sequences are DFQATT and SNEGSKA (reference sequence). Trimming shortened V by 4 bases and J by 4 bases, and 11 bases separated the two germline ends. The CDR3 loop is CSANRDGYEQYF. DNA for the CDR3: TGCAGTGCTAACCGCGACGGTTACGAGCAGTACTTC.

This chain links TRBV20-1 with TRBJ1-4; D gene uncertain. From germline, CDR1 is DFQATT and CDR2 SNEGSKA (reference sequence). V lost 3 bases, J lost 7 bases, and 9 bases lay in between. The CDR3 is made up of 12 amino acids. The CDR3 reads CSARGWGEKLFF. The CDR3 DNA is TGCAGTGCTAGGGGGTGGGGTGAAAAACTGTTTTTT.

Note on this clonotype: One end of the junction is discordant with germline, which a read error may explain. The rearrangement uses TRBV19 and TRBJ1-5; D unresolved. This CDR3 contains 13 residues. CDR1 LNHDA and CDR2 SQIVND come from the germline V gene (reference sequence). CDR3 in DNA: TGTGCCTGTAGTAATTCCGGGAATCAGCCCCAGCATTTT. It translates to CACSNSGNQPQHF. Full variable domain (outside the CDR3, taken from reference TRBV19 and TRBJ1-5): DGGITQSPKYLFRKEGQNVTLSCEQNLNHDAMYWYRQDPGQGLRLIYYSQIVNDFQKGDIAEGYSVSREKKESFPLTVTSAQKNPTAFYLCACSNSGNQPQHFGDGTRLSIL.

This clonotype was observed a single time. The chain carries TRBV19 and TRBJ1-2, with unresolved D. V dropped 8 bases and J dropped 7 bases, with 14 bases sitting between them. Looked up from germline, CDR1 is LNHDA and CDR2 is SQIVND (reference sequence). The CDR3 has 12 amino acids. CDR3 sequence: CASRSWSGGYTF. The CDR3 bases are TGTGCCAGTCGGTCGTGGAGCGGTGGCTACACCTTC.

Only one count was recorded for this clonotype. Compared with germline, one end of the junction differs, possibly owing to a read error. The chain links TRBV14 to TRBJ2-3; D may be TRBD2 (5 bases). The CDR3 is 12 residues long. Germline CDR1 SGHDN, CDR2 FVKESK. The CDR3 DNA sequence: TGTGCCAGCAGCCCCGGGGTAGATACGCAGTGTTTT. As protein: CASSPGVDTQCF.

This clonotype came up many times. The genes are TRBV19 and TRBJ2-2; D gene uncertain. This CDR3 is 15 amino acids long. V lost 2 bases and J lost 3, with 10 bases in between. CDR1 and CDR2 (germline): LNHDA, SQIVND (reference sequence). The CDR3 loop is CASSIYGGDTGELFF. DNA of the CDR3: TGTGCCAGTAGTATATATGGCGGAGACACCGGGGAGCTGTTTTTT.

The chain has TRBV5-1 and TRBJ2-1; 7 bases line up with TRBD2. This CDR3 contains 14 residues. The V and J ends lost 6 bases and 6 bases, in that order; junction bases with no gene match: 9. The germline V gene encodes CDR1 SGHRS and CDR2 YFSETQ. DNA for the CDR3: TGCGCCAGCACCCCCGGCGGGAGTATCAATGAGCAGTTCTTC. Amino acid sequence: CASTPGGSINEQFF.

This clonotype was seen many times. This chain uses TRBV9 with TRBJ1-3; 7 bases match TRBD1. V trimming: 4 bases; J trimming: 4 bases; junction bases outside the gene matches: 2. Germline V gene data show CDR1 as SGDLS and CDR2 as YYNGEE. The CDR3 contains 13 residues. CDR3 nucleotide sequence: TGTGCCAGCAGCTCGGGACAGGGAAACACCATATATTTT. Its translation is CASSSGQGNTIYF.

The chain links TRBV10-1 to TRBJ2-1; TRBD2 matches at 7 bases. Germline trimming cut 1 base from V and 7 bases from J; bases unmatched to any gene: 7. This CDR3 comprises 15 residues. Germline values: CDR1 WNHNN, CDR2 SYGVQD (reference sequence). The CDR3, as DNA: TGCGCCAGCAGTGAGTTGCGGGGGACGCTAAATGAGCAGTTCTTC. Its translation is CASSELRGTLNEQFF.